The rows below give T cell receptor beta chains drawn from one sample of a study of vaccination effects on CD4 cells after COVID-19. These receptors' targets are unknown. Generated by immunoSEQ multiplex PCR, the TCRdb table keeps only in-frame clones and is missing some. This sample yields about 74,000 clones, of which around 77% are seen a single time; under 2.5% belongs to the top ten. The starting material was CD4+ T cells from PBMCs cultured without peptide, obtained before COVID-19 vaccination. All receptors derive from a human donor who received a COVID-19 vaccine. CDR3s include the opening cysteine and the closing phenylalanine or tryptophan. A D gene is named only where the DNA matches it firmly. Part of the rows lack a size; the others show once, few, many or a class for expanded clones.

cdr3_aa: CATSDLRQDNEQFF
cdr3_nt: TGTGCCACCAGTGATTTAAGGCAGGACAATGAGCAGTTCTTC
v_call: TRBV24-1
j_call: TRBJ2-1
clone_size: NA
d_call: NA

cdr3_aa: CASSPGRARNQPQHF
cdr3_nt: TGTGCCAGCAGCCCCGGCAGGGCGCGCAATCAGCCCCAGCATTTT
v_call: TRBV9
j_call: TRBJ1-5
clone_size: once
d_call: NA

cdr3_aa: CASSLDDGNSPLHF
cdr3_nt: TGTGCCAGCTCACTAGACGACGGGAATTCACCCCTCCACTTT
v_call: TRBV18
j_call: TRBJ1-6
clone_size: NA
d_call: NA

cdr3_aa: CASSLGGSRDTQYF
cdr3_nt: TGTGCCAGCAGTTTAGGGGGGTCGAGAGATACGCAGTATTTT
v_call: TRBV28
j_call: TRBJ2-3
clone_size: NA
d_call: NA

cdr3_aa: CASSSGQYTDTQYF
cdr3_nt: TGTGCCAGCAGCTCGGGACAATACACAGATACGCAGTATTTT
v_call: TRBV11-1
j_call: TRBJ2-3
clone_size: NA
d_call: NA

cdr3_aa: CASSQAGNTIYF
cdr3_nt: TGCGCCAGCAGCCAAGCTGGAAACACCATATATTTT
v_call: TRBV4-1
j_call: TRBJ1-3
clone_size: few
d_call: NA

cdr3_aa: CATSDPDRAYNEQFF
cdr3_nt: TGTGCCACCAGTGATCCGGACAGGGCCTACAATGAGCAGTTCTTC
v_call: TRBV24-1
j_call: TRBJ2-1
clone_size: NA
d_call: TRBD1

cdr3_aa: CASSSDRTVQAFF
cdr3_nt: TGTGCCAGCAGTTCGGATAGGACTGTGCAGGCTTTCTTT
v_call: TRBV6-5
j_call: TRBJ1-1
clone_size: few
d_call: NA

cdr3_aa: CASSYSRQASNQPQHF
cdr3_nt: TGTGCCAGCAGTTACTCAAGGCAGGCTAGCAATCAGCCCCAGCATTTT
v_call: TRBV6-5
j_call: TRBJ1-5
clone_size: few
d_call: NA

cdr3_aa: CASSDSGRMNTEAFF
cdr3_nt: TGCGCCAGCAGTGATTCGGGGCGGATGAACACTGAAGCTTTCTTT
v_call: TRBV10-2
j_call: TRBJ1-1
clone_size: NA
d_call: NA

cdr3_aa: CASSYGDILNTEAFF
cdr3_nt: TGTGCCAGCAGTTACGGGGACATACTGAACACTGAAGCTTTCTTT
v_call: TRBV6-5
j_call: TRBJ1-1
clone_size: NA
d_call: NA

cdr3_aa: CASSTGTVNEKLFF
cdr3_nt: TGCGCCAGCAGCACCGGGACGGTCAATGAAAAACTGTTTTTT
v_call: TRBV5-1
j_call: TRBJ1-4
clone_size: NA
d_call: NA

cdr3_aa: CSVERGSGNTIYF
cdr3_nt: TGCAGCGTTGAGCGCGGCTCTGGAAACACCATATATTTT
v_call: TRBV29-1
j_call: TRBJ1-3
clone_size: NA
d_call: NA

cdr3_aa: CSVAGQGDGYTF
cdr3_nt: TGCAGCGTTGCAGGACAGGGGGACGGCTACACCTTC
v_call: TRBV29-1
j_call: TRBJ1-2
clone_size: once
d_call: TRBD1

cdr3_aa: CAIRNRVLDTQYF
cdr3_nt: TGTGCCATCAGGAACAGGGTTCTGGATACGCAGTATTTT
v_call: TRBV10-3
j_call: TRBJ2-3
clone_size: NA
d_call: NA

cdr3_aa: CASYSIRDSKSGEQFF
cdr3_nt: TGTGCCAGCTATTCTATCCGGGACTCAAAGTCGGGTGAGCAGTTCTTC
v_call: TRBV27
j_call: TRBJ2-1
clone_size: few
d_call: NA

cdr3_aa: CAWISRSGANYNEQFF
cdr3_nt: TGTGCCTGGATTTCCCGATCGGGGGCCAACTACAATGAGCAGTTCTTC
v_call: TRBV30
j_call: TRBJ2-1
clone_size: NA
d_call: NA

cdr3_aa: CASSPRGSPDTQYF
cdr3_nt: TGTGCCAGCAGCCCCAGGGGGTCACCAGATACGCAGTATTTT
v_call: TRBV28
j_call: TRBJ2-3
clone_size: NA
d_call: TRBD1

cdr3_aa: CASSQDLNRGNSPLHF
cdr3_nt: TGTGCCAGCAGCCAAGATCTTAATAGAGGGAATTCACCCCTCCACTTT
v_call: TRBV3-1/TRBV3-2
j_call: TRBJ1-6
clone_size: NA
d_call: NA

cdr3_aa: CASSYGIGVYTGELFF
cdr3_nt: TGTGCCAGCAGTTACGGAATAGGGGTGTACACCGGGGAGCTGTTTTTT
v_call: TRBV6-5
j_call: TRBJ2-2
clone_size: NA
d_call: NA

cdr3_aa: CASSLEPGIYNEQFF
cdr3_nt: TGTGCCAGCAGTTTAGAGCCGGGGATCTACAATGAGCAGTTCTTC
v_call: TRBV27
j_call: TRBJ2-1
clone_size: NA
d_call: NA

cdr3_aa: CASSPRVEGANVLTF
cdr3_nt: TGCGCCAGCAGCCCACGGGTGGAAGGGGCCAACGTCCTGACTTTC
v_call: TRBV5-1
j_call: TRBJ2-6
clone_size: NA
d_call: NA